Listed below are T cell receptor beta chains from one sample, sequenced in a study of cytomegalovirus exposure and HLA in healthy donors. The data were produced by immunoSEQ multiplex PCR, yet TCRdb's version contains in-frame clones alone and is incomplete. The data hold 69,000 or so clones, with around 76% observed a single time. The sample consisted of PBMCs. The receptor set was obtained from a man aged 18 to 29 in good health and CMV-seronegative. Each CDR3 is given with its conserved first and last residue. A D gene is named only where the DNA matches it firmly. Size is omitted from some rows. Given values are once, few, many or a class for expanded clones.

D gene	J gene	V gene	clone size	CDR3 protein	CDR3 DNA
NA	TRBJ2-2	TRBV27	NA	CASSTRPGNTGELFF	TGTGCCAGCAGTACTCGTCCGGGGAACACCGGGGAGCTGTTTTTT
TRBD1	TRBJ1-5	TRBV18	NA	CASSQTGTANQPQHF	TGTGCCAGCTCACAAACCGGGACAGCAAATCAGCCCCAGCATTTT
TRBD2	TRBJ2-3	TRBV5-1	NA	CASTIAGGPDTQYF	TGCGCCAGCACAATAGCGGGGGGGCCAGATACGCAGTATTTT
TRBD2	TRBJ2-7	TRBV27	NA	CASSLSGGMNEQYF	TGTGCCAGCAGTTTATCCGGGGGGATGAACGAGCAGTACTTC
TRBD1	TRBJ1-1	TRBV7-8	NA	CASSSRFGLQDRGTEAFF	TGTGCCAGCAGCTCACGTTTCGGATTACAGGACAGGGGCACTGAAGCTTTCTTT
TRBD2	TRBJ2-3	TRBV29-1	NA	CSVGGGGGTDTQYF	TGCAGCGTGGGGGGGGGTGGGGGCACAGATACGCAGTATTTT
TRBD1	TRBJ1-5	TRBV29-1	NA	CSVQTGIGQPQHF	TGCAGCGTTCAGACAGGGATAGGTCAGCCCCAGCATTTT
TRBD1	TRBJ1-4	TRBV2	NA	CASSLDRGTNEKLFF	TGTGCCAGCAGCTTAGACAGGGGAACTAATGAAAAACTGTTTTTT
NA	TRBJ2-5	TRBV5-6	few	CASTPTPLAPARETQYF	TGTGCCAGCACCCCCACTCCCCTAGCGCCCGCCCGGGAGACCCAGTACTTC
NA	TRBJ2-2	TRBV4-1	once	CASSQVGPSAGRGYSGELFF	TGCGCCAGCAGCCAAGTAGGGCCCTCCGCCGGCAGGGGCTATTCCGGGGAGCTGTTTTTT
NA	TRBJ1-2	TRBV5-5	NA	CASSSAISNGYTF	TGTGCCAGCAGCTCCGCGATATCCAATGGCTACACCTTC
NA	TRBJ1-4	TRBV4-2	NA	CASSHERTATNEKLFF	TGTGCCAGCAGCCATGAAAGGACAGCAACTAATGAAAAACTGTTTTTT
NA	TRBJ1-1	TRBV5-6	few	CASSLTGRRTEAFF	TGTGCCAGCAGCCTGACAGGACGGCGGACTGAAGCTTTCTTT
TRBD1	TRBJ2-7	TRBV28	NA	CASSPRQGGAYEQYF	TGTGCCAGCAGTCCGAGACAGGGTGGAGCCTACGAGCAGTACTTC
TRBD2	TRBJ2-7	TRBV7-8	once	CASSPYRTSGFYEQYF	TGTGCCAGCAGCCCCTATAGGACTAGCGGATTCTACGAGCAGTACTTC
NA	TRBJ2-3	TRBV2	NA	CASSERGTDTQYF	TGTGCCAGCAGTGAACGAGGAACAGATACGCAGTATTTT
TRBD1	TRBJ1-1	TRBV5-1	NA	CASSGGQGEAFF	TGCGCCAGCAGCGGGGGACAGGGCGAAGCTTTCTTT
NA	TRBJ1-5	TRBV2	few	CASSEASRAGLNQPQHF	TGTGCCAGCAGTGAAGCTTCCAGGGCAGGCCTCAATCAGCCCCAGCATTTT
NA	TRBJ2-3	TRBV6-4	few	CASSPGHSTDTQYF	TGTGCCAGCAGTCCAGGACATAGCACAGATACGCAGTATTTT
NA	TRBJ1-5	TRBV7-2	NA	CASSPGSNSNQPQHF	TGTGCCAGCAGCCCGGGGTCAAATAGCAATCAGCCCCAGCATTTT
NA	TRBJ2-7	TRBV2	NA	CASRAGQRTYEQYF	TGTGCCAGCAGGGCTGGACAGCGGACCTACGAGCAGTACTTC
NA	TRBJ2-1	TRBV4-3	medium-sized	CASSQELDRGEQFF	TGCGCCAGCAGCCAAGAGCTAGATAGGGGTGAGCAGTTCTTC
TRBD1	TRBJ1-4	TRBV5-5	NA	CASSLVGDSSWFF	TGTGCCAGCAGCTTGGTGGGGGACAGCTCTTGGTTTTTT
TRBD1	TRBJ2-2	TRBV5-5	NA	CASSLGYLGQGNTGELFF	TGTGCCAGCAGCTTGGGGTATCTGGGACAGGGGAACACCGGGGAGCTGTTTTTT
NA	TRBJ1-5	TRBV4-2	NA	CASSRDSVNQPQHF	TGTGCCAGCAGCCGGGACTCTGTCAATCAGCCCCAGCATTTT
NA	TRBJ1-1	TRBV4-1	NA	CASSQGGVNTEAFF	TGCGCCAGCAGCCAGGGAGGGGTAAACACTGAAGCTTTCTTT
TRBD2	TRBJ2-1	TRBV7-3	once	CASSPGGGLGSNEQFF	TGTGCCAGCAGCCCCGGGGGGGGACTAGGTTCCAATGAGCAGTTCTTC
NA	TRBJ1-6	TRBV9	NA	CASSVGQNNSPLHF	TGTGCCAGCAGCGTCGGACAGAATAATTCACCCCTCCACTTT
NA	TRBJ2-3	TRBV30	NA	CAGGNTDTQYF	TGTGCCGGAGGGAACACAGATACGCAGTATTTT
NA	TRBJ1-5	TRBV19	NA	CASSRQGFHSNQPQHF	TGTGCCAGTAGTCGTCAGGGGTTCCATAGCAATCAGCCCCAGCATTTT
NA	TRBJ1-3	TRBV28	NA	CASNRAGGTGNTIYF	TGTGCCAGCAACCGGGCCGGGGGGACTGGAAACACCATATATTTT
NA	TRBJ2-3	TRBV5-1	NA	CASSLDSFAVTDTQYF	TGCGCCAGCAGCTTAGACAGCTTCGCGGTGACAGATACGCAGTATTTT
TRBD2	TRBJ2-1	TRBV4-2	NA	CASSQGSSGGAHNEQFF	TGTGCCAGCAGCCAAGGATCTAGCGGGGGGGCCCACAATGAGCAGTTCTTC
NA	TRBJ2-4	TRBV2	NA	CASSEGRLLAKNIQYF	TGTGCCAGCAGTGAGGGCCGATTACTAGCCAAAAACATTCAGTACTTC
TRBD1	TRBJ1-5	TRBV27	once	CASSPGQGRGQPQHF	TGTGCCAGCAGCCCGGGACAGGGGCGAGGTCAGCCCCAGCATTTT